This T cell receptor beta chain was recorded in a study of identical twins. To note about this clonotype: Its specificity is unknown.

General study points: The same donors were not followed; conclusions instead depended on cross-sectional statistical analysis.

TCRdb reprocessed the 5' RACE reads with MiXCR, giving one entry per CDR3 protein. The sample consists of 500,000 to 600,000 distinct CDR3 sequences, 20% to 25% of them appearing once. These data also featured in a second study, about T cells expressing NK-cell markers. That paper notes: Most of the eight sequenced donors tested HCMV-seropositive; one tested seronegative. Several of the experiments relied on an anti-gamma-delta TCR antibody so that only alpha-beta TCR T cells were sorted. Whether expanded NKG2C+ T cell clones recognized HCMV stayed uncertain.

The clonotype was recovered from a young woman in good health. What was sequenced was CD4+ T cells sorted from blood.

The CDR3 DNA sequence: TGCGCCAGCAGCTTCCTCGGGACACCTAACACCGGGGAGCTGTTTTTT. It is translated as CASSFLGTPNTGELFF. The rearrangement links TRBV5-1 to TRBJ2-2, with D maybe TRBD1 (6 bases). CDR1 is SGHRS, CDR2 YFSETQ, per germline. CDR3 length equals 16 residues. V was clipped by 2 bases and J by 2 bases, with 13 bases between them.